This TCR beta chain was sequenced in a study of tumor-infiltrating lymphocytes in localized non-small cell lung cancer. Looking at the study overall: Tumor tissue and non-adjacent uninvolved lung came from each patient.

Findings of the study overall: TCR sequencing covered a subset of patients with enough tissue.

Assay used: immunoSEQ multiplex PCR; TCRdb lists only in-frame clones, some missing. This sample yields some 14,000 clones, of which about 74% are seen a single time; approximately 15% belongs to the top ten. The CDR3 spans 12 residues. V lost 3 bases to trimming and J lost 7 bases, with 10 bases between them. Germline V gene data show CDR1 as SGHDT and CDR2 as YYEEEE. A word on this clone: The antigen remains unidentified.

The chain couples TRBV5-6 to TRBJ1-2; D may be TRBD1 (6 bases). This TCR came from a human donor with non-small cell lung cancer. The sample comprised uninvolved lung tissue not adjacent to the tumor. The CDR3 nucleotides are TGTGCCAGCAGCTCGACAGGTTCTGGCTACACCTTC. Translated, it gives CASSSTGSGYTF. Full variable domain (remainder filled in from reference TRBV5-6 and TRBJ1-2): DAGVTQSPTHLIKTRGQQVTLRCSPKSGHDTVSWYQQALGQGPQFIFQYYEEEERQRGNFPDRFSGHQFPNYSSELNVNALLLGDSALYLCASSSTGSGYTFGSGTRLTVV.